Listed below are T cell receptor beta chains from one sample, sequenced in a study of blood T cell repertoires in COVID-19. Clones were read by immunoSEQ multiplex PCR, and TCRdb kept only the in-frame ones, dropping some. The sample yields about 98,000 clones, 75% to 85% seen once. The specimen sequenced was peripheral blood. These receptors were obtained from a man aged 70-80 years with acute or convalescent COVID-19. Both conserved end residues are part of each CDR3. A D gene is named only where the DNA matches it firmly. The listing skips clone size in some rows; elsewhere it reads once, few, many or a size class.

cdr3_aa	cdr3_nt	d_call	v_call	j_call	clone_size
CASSWTGPTEAFF	TGTGCCAGCAGCTGGACAGGCCCCACTGAAGCTTTCTTT	TRBD1	TRBV27	TRBJ1-1	.
CATSRDYGVGNTIYF	TGTGCCACCAGCAGAGATTACGGGGTCGGAAACACCATATATTTT	.	TRBV15	TRBJ1-3	.
CAGSPDGGGFF	TGTGCCGGGTCCCCGGACGGGGGAGGTTTCTTT	.	TRBV30	TRBJ1-1	.
CASMASGSSYEQYF	TGTGCCAGTATGGCTAGCGGGAGTTCCTACGAGCAGTACTTC	TRBD2	TRBV19	TRBJ2-7	once
CASTGLGGRAYNEQFF	TGTGCCAGCACCGGACTGGGCGGGAGGGCCTACAATGAGCAGTTCTTC	TRBD2	TRBV6-4	TRBJ2-1	.
CASSARSQENIQYF	TGTGCCAGCAGCGCCAGAAGCCAGGAAAACATTCAGTACTTC	.	TRBV9	TRBJ2-4	.
CASSYGGAGGNEQFF	TGTGCCAGCAGTTACGGAGGGGCAGGTGGCAATGAGCAGTTCTTC	.	TRBV6-2/TRBV6-3	TRBJ2-1	once
CASTRPGTHLGNNSPLHF	TGTGCCAGCACCCGTCCCGGGACACATTTGGGCAATAATTCACCCCTCCACTTT	.	TRBV28	TRBJ1-6	.
CTSSQTSGRSTDTQYF	TGCACCAGCAGCCAGACTAGCGGGCGTAGCACAGATACGCAGTATTTT	.	TRBV1	TRBJ2-3	.
CASSIRGQETQYF	TGTGCCAGCAGCATCCGGGGCCAAGAGACCCAGTACTTC	.	TRBV5-6	TRBJ2-5	.
CASSMGLEQYF	TGTGCCAGTAGTATGGGGCTCGAGCAGTACTTC	.	TRBV19	TRBJ2-7	.
CASSPLGAGGIQETQYF	TGTGCCAGCAGCCCCCTTGGGGCAGGGGGGATCCAAGAGACCCAGTACTTC	.	TRBV4-2	TRBJ2-5	.
CSVPQGALDGELFF	TGCAGCGTCCCCCAAGGGGCTTTGGACGGGGAGCTGTTTTTT	.	TRBV29-1	TRBJ2-2	.
CASRDRALSGNTIYF	TGTGCCAGCAGGGACAGGGCCCTCTCTGGAAACACCATATATTTT	TRBD1	TRBV2	TRBJ1-3	.
CASNSGAETQYF	TGCGCCAGCAATTCAGGGGCAGAGACCCAGTACTTC	.	TRBV5-1	TRBJ2-5	.
CASSPTGRNQPQHF	TGTGCCAGCAGCCCAACAGGGCGGAATCAGCCCCAGCATTTT	.	TRBV7-2	TRBJ1-5	.
CASSPSLDYEQYF	TGTGCCAGCTCACCGAGCCTTGACTACGAGCAGTACTTC	.	TRBV18	TRBJ2-7	.
CASSIDRTGRNSPLHF	TGTGCCAGTAGTATAGATCGGACAGGTCGAAATTCACCCCTCCACTTT	TRBD1	TRBV19	TRBJ1-6	.
CASSLGLAGTDTQYF	TGTGCCAGCAGTTTGGGACTAGCGGGCACAGATACGCAGTATTTT	TRBD2	TRBV28	TRBJ2-3	.
CASSRNSGEKLFF	TGTGCCAGCAGCAGAAACAGTGGCGAAAAACTGTTTTTT	.	TRBV7-2	TRBJ1-4	.
CASSTDRGETQYF	TGTGCCAGCAGCACGGACAGGGGAGAGACCCAGTACTTC	TRBD1	TRBV11-2	TRBJ2-5	.
CASSTARFRGNYGYTF	TGTGCCAGCTCAACCGCCCGATTCAGGGGAAACTATGGCTACACCTTC	.	TRBV27	TRBJ1-2	.
CASSQPGTAQGKLFF	TGTGCCAGCAGCCAACCCGGGACGGCCCAGGGGAAACTGTTTTTT	.	TRBV3-1/TRBV3-2	TRBJ1-4	.